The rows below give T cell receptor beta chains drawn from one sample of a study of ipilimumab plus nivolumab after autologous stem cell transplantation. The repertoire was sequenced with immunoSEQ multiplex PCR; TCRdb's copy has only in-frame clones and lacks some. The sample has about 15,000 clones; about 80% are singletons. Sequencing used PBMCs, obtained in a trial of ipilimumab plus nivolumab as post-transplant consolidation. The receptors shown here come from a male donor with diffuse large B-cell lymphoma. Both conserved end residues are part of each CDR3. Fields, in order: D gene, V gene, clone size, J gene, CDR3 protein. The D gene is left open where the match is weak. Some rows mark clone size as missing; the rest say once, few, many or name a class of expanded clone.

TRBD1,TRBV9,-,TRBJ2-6,CASSGPGTASGANVLTF
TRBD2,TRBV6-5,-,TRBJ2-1,CASRPEGTSGAKGFF
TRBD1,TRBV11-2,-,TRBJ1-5,CASSLGTGGNQPQHF
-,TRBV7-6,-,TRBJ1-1,CASSLGVGNTEAFF
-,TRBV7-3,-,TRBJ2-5,CASSLEGWATQYF
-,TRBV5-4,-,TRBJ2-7,CASSWGTDSYEQYF
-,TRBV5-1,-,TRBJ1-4,CASSLESEKLFF
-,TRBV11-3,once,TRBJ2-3,CASSSGDTFSQYF
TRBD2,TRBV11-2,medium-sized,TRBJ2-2,CASSPRWREWTGELFF
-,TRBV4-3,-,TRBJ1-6,CASSQRGAGSPLHF
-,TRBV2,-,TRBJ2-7,CASSEGGLSYEQYF
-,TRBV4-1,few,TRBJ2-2,CASSQWAGPQGTGELFF
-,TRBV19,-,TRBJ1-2,CAASIGIGGYTF
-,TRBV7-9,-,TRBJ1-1,CASRIGGVAEAFF
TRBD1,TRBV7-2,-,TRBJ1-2,CASSLVQGESYGYTF
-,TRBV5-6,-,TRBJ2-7,CASSLGGDPSSYEQYF
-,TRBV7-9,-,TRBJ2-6,CASSFGAGANVLTF
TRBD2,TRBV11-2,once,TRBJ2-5,CASSRTSGGQTQYF
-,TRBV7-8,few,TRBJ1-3,CASSSFLSEAGNTIYF
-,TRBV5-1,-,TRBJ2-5,CASSLDGAGETQYF
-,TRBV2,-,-,CASSEDYYEQYF
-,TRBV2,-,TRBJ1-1,CASSREQRAFF